This T cell receptor beta chain is from a study of control samples from healthy donors and cancer patients. V was clipped by 7 bases and J by 5 bases, with 9 bases between them. Germline CDR1 reads MNHEY; CDR2 reads SVGAGI. The CDR3 is 11 residues long. Clones were read by immunoSEQ multiplex PCR, and TCRdb kept only the in-frame ones, dropping some. The repertoire holds 150,000 to 200,000 clones, 90% seen once, with 1.2% to 1.5% in the top ten. The TCR originated in a woman aged 45-60 years in good health. The specimen sequenced was blood. The chain is built from TRBV6-5 and TRBJ2-7; D gene unclear. The CDR3, as DNA: TGTGCCAGCAAAGCCCTCAACGAGCAGTACTTC. This translates into CASKALNEQYF.